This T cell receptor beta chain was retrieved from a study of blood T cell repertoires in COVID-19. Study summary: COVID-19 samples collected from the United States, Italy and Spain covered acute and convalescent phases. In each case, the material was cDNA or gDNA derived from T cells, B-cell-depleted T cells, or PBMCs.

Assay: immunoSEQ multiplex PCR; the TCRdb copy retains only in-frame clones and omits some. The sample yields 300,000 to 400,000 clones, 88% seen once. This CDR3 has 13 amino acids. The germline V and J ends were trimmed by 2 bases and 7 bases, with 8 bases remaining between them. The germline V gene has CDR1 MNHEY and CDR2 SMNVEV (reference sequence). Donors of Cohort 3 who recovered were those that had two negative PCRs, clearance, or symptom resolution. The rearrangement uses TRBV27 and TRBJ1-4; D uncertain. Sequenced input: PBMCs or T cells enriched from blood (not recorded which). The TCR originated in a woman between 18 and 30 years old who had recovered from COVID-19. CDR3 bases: TGTGCCAGCAGTTTAGAAGGGAGTGAAAAACTGTTTTTT. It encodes CASSLEGSEKLFF. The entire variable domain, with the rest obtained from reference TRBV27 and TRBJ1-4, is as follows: EAQVTQNPRYLITVTGKKLTVTCSQNMNHEYMSWYRQDPGLGLRQIYYSMNVEVTDKGDVPEGYKVSRKEKRNFPLILESPSPNQTSLYFCASSLEGSEKLFFGSGTQLSVL.